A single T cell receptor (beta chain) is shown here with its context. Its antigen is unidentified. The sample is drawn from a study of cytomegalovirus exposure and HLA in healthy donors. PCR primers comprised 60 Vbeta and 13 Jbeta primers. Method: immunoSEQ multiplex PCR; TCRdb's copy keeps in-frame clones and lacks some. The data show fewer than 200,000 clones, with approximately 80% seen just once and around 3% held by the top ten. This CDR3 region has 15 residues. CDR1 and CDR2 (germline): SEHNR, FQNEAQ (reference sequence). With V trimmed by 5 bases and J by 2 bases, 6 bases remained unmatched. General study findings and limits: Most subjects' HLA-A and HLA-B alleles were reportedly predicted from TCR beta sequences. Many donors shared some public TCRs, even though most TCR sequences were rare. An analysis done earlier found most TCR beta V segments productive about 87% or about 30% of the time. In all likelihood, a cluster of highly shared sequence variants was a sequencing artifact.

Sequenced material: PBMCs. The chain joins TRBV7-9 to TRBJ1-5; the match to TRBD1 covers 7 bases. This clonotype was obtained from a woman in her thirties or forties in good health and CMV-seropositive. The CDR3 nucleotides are TGTGCCAGCAGCCCCGGGACAGCGGGCAATCAGCCCCAGCATTTT. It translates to CASSPGTAGNQPQHF.